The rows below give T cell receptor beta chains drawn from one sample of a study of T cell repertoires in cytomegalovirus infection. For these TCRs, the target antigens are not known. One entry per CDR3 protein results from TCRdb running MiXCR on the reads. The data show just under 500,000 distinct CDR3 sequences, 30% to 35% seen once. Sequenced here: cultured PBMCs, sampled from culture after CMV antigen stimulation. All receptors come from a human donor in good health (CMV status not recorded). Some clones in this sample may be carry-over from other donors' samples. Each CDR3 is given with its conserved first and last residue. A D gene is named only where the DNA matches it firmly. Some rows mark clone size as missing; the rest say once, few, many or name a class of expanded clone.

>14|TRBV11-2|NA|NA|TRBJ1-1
CASSWGVYDTEAFF
TGTGCCAGCAGCTGGGGGGTTTACGACACTGAAGCTTTCTTT
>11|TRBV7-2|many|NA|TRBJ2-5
CASSLLSTQYF
TGTGCCAGCAGCTTATTGTCAACCCAGTACTTC
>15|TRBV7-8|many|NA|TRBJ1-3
CASSLGSGSGNTIYF
TGTGCCAGCAGCTTAGGCTCTGGGAGTGGAAACACCATATATTTT
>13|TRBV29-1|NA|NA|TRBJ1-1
CSVTRAGNTEAFF
TGCAGCGTCACCCGGGCGGGTAACACTGAAGCTTTCTTT
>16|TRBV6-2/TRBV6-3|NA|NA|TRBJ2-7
CASSYLLQGRSYEQYF
TGTGCCAGCAGTTACCTGCTACAAGGCAGGTCCTACGAGCAGTACTTC
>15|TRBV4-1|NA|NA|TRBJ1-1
CASSRTGQQNTEAFF
TGCGCCAGCAGCCGGACTGGACAGCAGAACACTGAAGCTTTCTTT
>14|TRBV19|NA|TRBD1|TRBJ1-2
CASSIRTGIYGYTF
TGTGCCAGTAGTATCAGGACAGGGATCTATGGCTACACCTTC
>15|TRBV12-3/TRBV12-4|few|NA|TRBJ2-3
CASRRRALSTDTQYF
TGTGCCAGCAGGCGCCGAGCGCTCAGCACAGATACGCAGTATTTT
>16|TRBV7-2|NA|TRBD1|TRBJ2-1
CASSPRPGQGLDEQFF
TGTGCCAGCAGCCCACGACCGGGACAGGGGCTCGATGAGCAGTTCTTC
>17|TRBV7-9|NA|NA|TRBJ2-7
CASSLSSRGSPEYEQYF
TGTGCCAGCAGCTTATCTTCCAGGGGAAGCCCAGAATACGAGCAGTACTTC
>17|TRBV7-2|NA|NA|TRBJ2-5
CASSTDRTRVAQETQYF
TGTGCCAGCAGCACAGACCGGACAAGGGTGGCCCAAGAGACCCAGTACTTC
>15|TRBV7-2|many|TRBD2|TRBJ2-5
CASSFWTSGQETQYF
TGTGCCAGCAGCTTCTGGACTAGCGGTCAAGAGACCCAGTACTTC
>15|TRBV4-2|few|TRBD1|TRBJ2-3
CASSPTWTGVDTQYF
TGTGCCAGCAGCCCAACATGGACAGGGGTAGATACGCAGTATTTT
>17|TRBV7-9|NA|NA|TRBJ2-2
CASSFSGVYSNTGELFF
TGTGCCAGCAGCTTTTCAGGGGTCTACTCGAACACCGGGGAGCTGTTTTTT
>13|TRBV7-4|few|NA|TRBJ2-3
CASISAYTDTQYF
TGTGCCAGCATTTCCGCGTACACAGATACGCAGTATTTT
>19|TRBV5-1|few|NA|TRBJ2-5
CASSWTWDSGSLDQETQYF
TGCGCCAGCAGCTGGACCTGGGATAGCGGATCACTGGACCAAGAGACCCAGTACTTC